This entry describes one TCR beta chain. Ages ranged from about 18 to 89 years, with residence in approximately 23 US areas. Participant-given clinical history determined each cohort assignment. The data are from a study of blood T cell repertoires in COVID-19. Looked up from germline, CDR1 is KGHSY and CDR2 is FQNENV. The V gene lost 0 bases and the J gene lost 6 bases, with 14 bases spanning the gap. This CDR3 comprises 16 residues. Profiling relied on immunoSEQ multiplex PCR, and the TCRdb table lists in-frame clones only, not all of them. This table holds 200,000 to 250,000 clones, 87% found once. The genes are TRBV16 and TRBJ1-4, with D possibly TRBD1 on 5 matching bases. Sequencing was carried out using PBMCs or T cells enriched from blood (not recorded which). This clonotype was sampled from a man aged 25 to 40 in a cohort exposed to, infected with or recovered from COVID-19 (not recorded which). The CDR3 DNA follows: TGTGCCAGCAGCCAATCTCAGACAGCCGTTTATGAAAAACTGTTTTTT. Protein: CASSQSQTAVYEKLFF.